A selection of T cell receptor beta chains follows, all from one sample in a study of blood T cell repertoires in COVID-19. Produced via immunoSEQ multiplex PCR; TCRdb's table is partial and in-frame only. The data show under 200,000 clones, roughly 86% seen once. Sequenced input: peripheral blood. Receptor source: a woman of 80 years or more with COVID-19, enrolled during active disease. The conserved cysteine and the conserved F or W are not part of the CDR3 here.

j_call v_call cdr3_length cdr3_aa
TRBJ2-2 TRBV5-4 13 ASSFQGADTGELF
TRBJ1-6 TRBV28 9 ASSISPPLH
TRBJ1-3 TRBV9 13 ASSSIGQAGNTIY
TRBJ1-1 TRBV28 12 ASSFHRTGTEAF
TRBJ2-1 TRBV5-4 13 ASSRTSGSSNEQF
TRBJ2-7 TRBV11-1 14 ASSLGQGAISYEQY
TRBJ1-1 TRBV2 14 ASSARLTGMNTEAF
TRBJ1-1 TRBV6-2/TRBV6-3 13 ASSNSPWRETEAF
TRBJ1-1 TRBV12-5 10 ASAGVNTEAF
TRBJ2-3 TRBV11-3 14 ASSPTLAGGDDTQY
TRBJ1-5 TRBV11-2 11 ASSSNSNQPQH
TRBJ2-7 TRBV5-6 13 ASSSSGTGYYEQY
TRBJ2-7 TRBV2 15 ASSVLSSGGERYEQY
TRBJ2-3 TRBV19 10 ASSNLAGAQY
TRBJ2-1 TRBV10-3 12 AISESGPGYEQF
TRBJ1-5 TRBV29-1 11 SAGQGVDQPQH
TRBJ1-1 TRBV28 11 AGGQAFNTEAF
TRBJ1-1 TRBV7-8 11 ASSRDSYTEAF
TRBJ2-3 TRBV19 15 ASSIGLAGVITDTQY
TRBJ1-2 TRBV7-2 12 ASSSRDRVSGYT
TRBJ1-1 TRBV2 13 ASRARTGANTEAF
TRBJ1-4 TRBV11-2 13 ASSTPDRGLEKLF
TRBJ1-1 TRBV29-1 11 SVEDRFPGEAF
TRBJ1-5 TRBV11-2 12 ASSAGTGGQPQH
TRBJ2-6 TRBV5-5 15 ASSHRATSSGANVLT
TRBJ1-5 TRBV5-1 13 ASSPDNGRNQPQH
TRBJ1-5 TRBV7-2 13 ASRDGLSLNQPQH
TRBJ1-5 TRBV19 13 ASSPQGTSNQPQH